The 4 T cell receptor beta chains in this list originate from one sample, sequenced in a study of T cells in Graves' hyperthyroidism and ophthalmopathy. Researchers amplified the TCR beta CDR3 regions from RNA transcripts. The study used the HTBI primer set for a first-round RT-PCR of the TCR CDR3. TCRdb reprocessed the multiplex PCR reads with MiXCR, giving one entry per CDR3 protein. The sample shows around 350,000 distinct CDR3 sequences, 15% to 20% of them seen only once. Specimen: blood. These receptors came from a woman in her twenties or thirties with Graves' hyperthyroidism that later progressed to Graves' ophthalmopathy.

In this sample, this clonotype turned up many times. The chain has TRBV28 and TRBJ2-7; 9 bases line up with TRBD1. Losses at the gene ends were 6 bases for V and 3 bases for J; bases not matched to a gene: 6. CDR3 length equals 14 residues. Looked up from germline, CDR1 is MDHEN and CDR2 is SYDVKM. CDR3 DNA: TGTGCCAGCAGGATACAGGGGGCATACTACGAGCAGTACTTC. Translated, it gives CASRIQGAYYEQYF. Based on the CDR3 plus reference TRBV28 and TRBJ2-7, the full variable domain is DVKVTQSSRYLVKRTGEKVFLECVQDMDHENMFWYRQDPGLGLRLIYFSYDVKMKEKGDIPEGYSVSREKKERFSLILESASTNQTSMYLCASRIQGAYYEQYFGPGTRLTVT.

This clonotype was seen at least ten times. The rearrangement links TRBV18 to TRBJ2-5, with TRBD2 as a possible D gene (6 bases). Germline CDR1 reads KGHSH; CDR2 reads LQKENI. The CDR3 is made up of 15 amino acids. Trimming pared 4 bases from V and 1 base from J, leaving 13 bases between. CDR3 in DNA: TGTGCCAGCTCACTGCGCCGTAGCGGCCAAGAGACCCAGTACTTC. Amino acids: CASSLRRSGQETQYF.

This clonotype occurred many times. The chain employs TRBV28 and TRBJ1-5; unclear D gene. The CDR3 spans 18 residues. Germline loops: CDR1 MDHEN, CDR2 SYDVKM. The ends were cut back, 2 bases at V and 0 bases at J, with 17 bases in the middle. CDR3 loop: CASSLRVHTIYSNQPQHF. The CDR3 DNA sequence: TGTGCCAGCAGTTTACGGGTACATACCATCTATAGCAATCAGCCCCAGCATTTT. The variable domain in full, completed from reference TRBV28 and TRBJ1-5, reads DVKVTQSSRYLVKRTGEKVFLECVQDMDHENMFWYRQDPGLGLRLIYFSYDVKMKEKGDIPEGYSVSREKKERFSLILESASTNQTSMYLCASSLRVHTIYSNQPQHFGDGTRLSIL.

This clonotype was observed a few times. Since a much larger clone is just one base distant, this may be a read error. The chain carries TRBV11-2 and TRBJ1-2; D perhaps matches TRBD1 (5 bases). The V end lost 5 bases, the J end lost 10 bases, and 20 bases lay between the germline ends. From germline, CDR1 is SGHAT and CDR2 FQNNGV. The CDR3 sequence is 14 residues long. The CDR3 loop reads CASSQRPGQGDYTF. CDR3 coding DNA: TGTGCCAGCAGCCAAAGACCAGGCCAAGGGGACTACACCTTC.